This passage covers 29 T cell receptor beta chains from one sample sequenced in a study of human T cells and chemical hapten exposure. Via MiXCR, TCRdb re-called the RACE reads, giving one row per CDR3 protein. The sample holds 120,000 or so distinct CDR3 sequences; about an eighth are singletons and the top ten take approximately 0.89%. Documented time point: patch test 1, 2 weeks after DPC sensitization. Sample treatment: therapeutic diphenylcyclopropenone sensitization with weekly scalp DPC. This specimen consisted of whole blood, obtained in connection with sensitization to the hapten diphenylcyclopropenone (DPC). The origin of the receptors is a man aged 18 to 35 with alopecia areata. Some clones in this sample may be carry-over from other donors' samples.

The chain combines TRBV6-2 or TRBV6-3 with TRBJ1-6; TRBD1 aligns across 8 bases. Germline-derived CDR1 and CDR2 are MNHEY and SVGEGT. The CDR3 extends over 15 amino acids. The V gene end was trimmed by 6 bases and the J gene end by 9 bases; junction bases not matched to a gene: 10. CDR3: CASRSTRDRSSPLHF. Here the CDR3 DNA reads TGTGCCAGCAGGTCTACCCGGGACAGGTCTTCACCCCTCCACTTT.

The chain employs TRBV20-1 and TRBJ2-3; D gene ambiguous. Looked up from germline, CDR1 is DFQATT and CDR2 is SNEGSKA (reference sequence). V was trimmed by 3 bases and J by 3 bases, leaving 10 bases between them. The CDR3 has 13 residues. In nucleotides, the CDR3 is TGCAGTGCTAGCTTGCAGGTAACAGATACGCAGTATTTT. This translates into CSASLQVTDTQYF.

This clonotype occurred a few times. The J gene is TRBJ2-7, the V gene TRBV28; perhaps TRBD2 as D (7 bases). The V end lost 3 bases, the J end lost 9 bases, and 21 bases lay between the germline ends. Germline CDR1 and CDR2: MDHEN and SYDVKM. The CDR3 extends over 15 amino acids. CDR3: CASSFGGLGAPRQYF. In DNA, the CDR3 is TGTGCCAGCAGTTTCGGGGGGCTGGGGGCACCGCGGCAGTACTTC.

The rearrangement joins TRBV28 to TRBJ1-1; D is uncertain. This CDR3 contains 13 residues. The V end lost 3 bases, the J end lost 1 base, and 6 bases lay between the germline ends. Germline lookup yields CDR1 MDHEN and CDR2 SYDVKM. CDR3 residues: CASSFGRNTEAFF. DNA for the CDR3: TGTGCCAGCAGTTTTGGGAGGAACACTGAAGCTTTCTTT.

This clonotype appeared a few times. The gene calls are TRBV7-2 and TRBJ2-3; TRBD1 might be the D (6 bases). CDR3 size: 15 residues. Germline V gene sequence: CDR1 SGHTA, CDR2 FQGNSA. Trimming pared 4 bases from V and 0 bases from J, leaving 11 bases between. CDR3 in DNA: TGTGCCAGCAGCTCCGGACAGACAAGCACAGATACGCAGTATTTT. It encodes CASSSGQTSTDTQYF.

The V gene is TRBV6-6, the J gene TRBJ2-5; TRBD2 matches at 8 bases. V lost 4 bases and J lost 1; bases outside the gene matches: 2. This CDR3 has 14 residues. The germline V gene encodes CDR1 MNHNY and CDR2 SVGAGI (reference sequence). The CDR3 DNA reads TGTGCCAGCAGTTTACGGGGGGGCCAAGAGACCCAGTACTTC. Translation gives CASSLRGGQETQYF.

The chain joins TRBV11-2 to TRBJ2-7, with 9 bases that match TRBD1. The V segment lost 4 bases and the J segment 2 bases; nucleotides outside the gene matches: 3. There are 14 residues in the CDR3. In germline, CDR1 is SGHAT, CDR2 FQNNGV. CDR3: CASSYWDRAYEQYF. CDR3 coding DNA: TGTGCCAGCAGCTACTGGGACAGGGCCTACGAGCAGTACTTC.

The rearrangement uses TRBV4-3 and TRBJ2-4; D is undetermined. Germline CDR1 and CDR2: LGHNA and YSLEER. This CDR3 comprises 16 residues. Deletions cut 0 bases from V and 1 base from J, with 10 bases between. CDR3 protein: CASSQDRVAAKNIQYF. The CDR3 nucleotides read TGCGCCAGCAGCCAAGATCGGGTGGCTGCCAAAAACATTCAGTACTTC.

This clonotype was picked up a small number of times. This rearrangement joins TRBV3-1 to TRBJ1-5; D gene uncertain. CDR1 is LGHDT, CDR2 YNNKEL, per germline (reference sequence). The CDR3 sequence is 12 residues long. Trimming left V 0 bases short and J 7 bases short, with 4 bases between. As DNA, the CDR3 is TGTGCCAGCAGCCAAGATCTCCAGCCCCAGCATTTT. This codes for CASSQDLQPQHF.

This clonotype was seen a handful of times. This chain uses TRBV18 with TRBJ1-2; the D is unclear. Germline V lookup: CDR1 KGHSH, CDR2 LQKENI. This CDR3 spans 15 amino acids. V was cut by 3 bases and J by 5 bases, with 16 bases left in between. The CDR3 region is CASSPTHAEKYGYTF. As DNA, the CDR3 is TGTGCCAGCTCACCGACCCACGCGGAGAAATATGGCTACACCTTC.

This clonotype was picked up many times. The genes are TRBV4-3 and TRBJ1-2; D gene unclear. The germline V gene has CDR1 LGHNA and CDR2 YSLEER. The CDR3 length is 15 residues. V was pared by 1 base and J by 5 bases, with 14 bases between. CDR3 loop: CASSQALRAAYGYTF. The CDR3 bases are TGCGCCAGCAGCCAAGCGCTCCGGGCCGCATATGGCTACACCTTC.

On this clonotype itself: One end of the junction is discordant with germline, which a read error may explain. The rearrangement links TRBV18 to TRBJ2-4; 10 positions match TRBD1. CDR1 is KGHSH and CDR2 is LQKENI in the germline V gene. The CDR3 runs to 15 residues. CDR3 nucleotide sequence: TGTACCAGCTCACCGACCGGGACAGGGGTGATCATTCAGTACTTC. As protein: CTSSPTGTGVIIQYF.

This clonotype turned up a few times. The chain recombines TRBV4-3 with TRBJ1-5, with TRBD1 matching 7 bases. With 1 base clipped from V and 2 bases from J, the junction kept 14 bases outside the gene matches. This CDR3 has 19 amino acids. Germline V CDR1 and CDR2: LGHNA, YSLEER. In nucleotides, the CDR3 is TGCGCCAGCAGCCAAGCCCCCTTATGGCAGGGGGACGGCAATCAGCCCCAGCATTTT. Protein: CASSQAPLWQGDGNQPQHF.

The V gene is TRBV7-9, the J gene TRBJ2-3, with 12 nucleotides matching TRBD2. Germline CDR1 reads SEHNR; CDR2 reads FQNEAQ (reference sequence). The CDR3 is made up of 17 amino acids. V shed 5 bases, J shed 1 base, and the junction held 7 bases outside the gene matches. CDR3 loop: CASSPSLAGGRTDTQYF. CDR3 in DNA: TGTGCCAGCAGCCCCAGCCTAGCGGGGGGGCGCACAGATACGCAGTATTTT.

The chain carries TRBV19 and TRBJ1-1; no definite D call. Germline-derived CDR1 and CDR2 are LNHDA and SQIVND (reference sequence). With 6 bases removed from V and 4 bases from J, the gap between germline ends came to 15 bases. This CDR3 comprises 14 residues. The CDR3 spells CASSVDGGTTEAFF. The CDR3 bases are TGTGCCAGTAGCGTGGACGGCGGAACCACTGAAGCTTTCTTT.

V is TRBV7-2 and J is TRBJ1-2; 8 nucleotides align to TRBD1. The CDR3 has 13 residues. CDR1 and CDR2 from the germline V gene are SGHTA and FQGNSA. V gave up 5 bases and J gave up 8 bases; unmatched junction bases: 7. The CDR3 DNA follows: TGTGCCAGCAGCCCTCAGACAGGGGCCGGCTACACCTTC. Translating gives CASSPQTGAGYTF.

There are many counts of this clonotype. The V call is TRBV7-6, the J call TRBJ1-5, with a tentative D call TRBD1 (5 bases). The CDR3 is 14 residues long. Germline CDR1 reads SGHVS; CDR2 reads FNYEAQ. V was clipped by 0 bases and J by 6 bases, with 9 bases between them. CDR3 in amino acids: CASSLAGRGQPQHF. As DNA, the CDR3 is TGTGCCAGCAGCTTAGCGGGACGGGGTCAGCCCCAGCATTTT.

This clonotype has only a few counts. The CDR3 loop is CASRRTGYEQYF. CDR3 DNA: TGTGCCAGCAGAAGGACAGGCTACGAGCAGTACTTC. The gene calls are TRBV6-5 and TRBJ2-7; 7 nucleotides line up with TRBD1. The length of the CDR3 is 12 residues. V lost 6 bases and J lost 3; bases outside the gene matches: 2. CDR1 and CDR2 (germline): MNHEY, SVGAGI.

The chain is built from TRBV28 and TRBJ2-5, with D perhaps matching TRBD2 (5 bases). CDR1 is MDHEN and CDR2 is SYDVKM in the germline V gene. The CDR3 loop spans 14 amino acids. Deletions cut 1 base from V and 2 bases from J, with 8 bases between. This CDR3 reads CASSLSGDQETQYF. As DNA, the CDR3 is TGTGCCAGCAGTTTATCCGGGGATCAAGAGACCCAGTACTTC.

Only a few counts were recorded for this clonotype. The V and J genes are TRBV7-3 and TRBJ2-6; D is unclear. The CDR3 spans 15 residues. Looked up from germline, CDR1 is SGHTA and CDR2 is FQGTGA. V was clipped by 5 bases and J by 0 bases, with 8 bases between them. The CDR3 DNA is TGTGCCAGCAGCGCTCAGTCCTCTGGGGCCAACGTCCTGACTTTC. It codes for CASSAQSSGANVLTF.

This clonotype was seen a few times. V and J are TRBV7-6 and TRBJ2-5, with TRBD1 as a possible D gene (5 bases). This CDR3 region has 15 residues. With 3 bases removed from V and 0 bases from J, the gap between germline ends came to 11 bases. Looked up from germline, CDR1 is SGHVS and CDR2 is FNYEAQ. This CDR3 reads CASSFRQRHQETQYF. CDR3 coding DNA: TGTGCCAGCAGCTTCAGACAGAGACACCAAGAGACCCAGTACTTC.

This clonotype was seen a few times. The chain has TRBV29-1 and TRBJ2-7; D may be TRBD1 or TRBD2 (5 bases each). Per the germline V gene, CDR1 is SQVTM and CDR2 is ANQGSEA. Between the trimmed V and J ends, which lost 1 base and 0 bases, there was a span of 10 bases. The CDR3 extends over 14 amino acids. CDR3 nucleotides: TGCAGCGTTGAAGGACTGGGACCCTCCTACGAGCAGTACTTC. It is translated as CSVEGLGPSYEQYF.

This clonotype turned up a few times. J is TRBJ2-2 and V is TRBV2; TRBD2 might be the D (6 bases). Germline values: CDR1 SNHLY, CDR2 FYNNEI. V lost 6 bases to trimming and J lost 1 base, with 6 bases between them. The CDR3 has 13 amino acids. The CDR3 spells CASSGGNTGELFF. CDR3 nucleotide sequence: TGTGCCAGCAGCGGGGGGAACACCGGGGAGCTGTTTTTT.

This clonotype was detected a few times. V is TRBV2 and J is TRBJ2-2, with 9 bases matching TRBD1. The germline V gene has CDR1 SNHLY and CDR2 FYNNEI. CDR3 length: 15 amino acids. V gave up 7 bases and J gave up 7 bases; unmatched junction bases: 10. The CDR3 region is CASTLSGQGGGELFF. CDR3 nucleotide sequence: TGTGCCAGCACCCTCTCGGGACAGGGCGGCGGGGAGCTGTTTTTT. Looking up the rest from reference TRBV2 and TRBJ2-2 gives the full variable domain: EPEVTQTPSHQVTQMGQEVILRCVPISNHLYFYWYRQILGQKVEFLVSFYNNEISEKSEIFDDQFSVERPDGSNFTLKIRSTKLEDSAMYFCASTLSGQGGGELFFGEGSRLTVL.

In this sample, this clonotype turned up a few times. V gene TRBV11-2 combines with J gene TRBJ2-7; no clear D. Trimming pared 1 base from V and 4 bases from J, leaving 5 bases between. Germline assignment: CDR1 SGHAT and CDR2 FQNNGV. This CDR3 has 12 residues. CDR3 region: CASSLGAYEQYV. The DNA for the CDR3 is TGTGCCAGCAGCTTAGGGGCTTACGAGCAGTACGTC.

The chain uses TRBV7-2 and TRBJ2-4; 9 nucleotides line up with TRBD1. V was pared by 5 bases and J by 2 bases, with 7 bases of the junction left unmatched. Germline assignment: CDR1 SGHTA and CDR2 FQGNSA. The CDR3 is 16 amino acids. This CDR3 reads CASSVWDRVTKNIQYF. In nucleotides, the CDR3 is TGTGCCAGCAGCGTATGGGACAGGGTGACCAAAAACATTCAGTACTTC.

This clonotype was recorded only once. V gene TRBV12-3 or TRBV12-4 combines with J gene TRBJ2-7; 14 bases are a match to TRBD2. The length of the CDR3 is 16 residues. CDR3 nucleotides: TGTACCACCCGGACTAGCGGGGGGCAACTATCCTACGAGCAGTACGTC. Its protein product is CTTRTSGGQLSYEQYV.

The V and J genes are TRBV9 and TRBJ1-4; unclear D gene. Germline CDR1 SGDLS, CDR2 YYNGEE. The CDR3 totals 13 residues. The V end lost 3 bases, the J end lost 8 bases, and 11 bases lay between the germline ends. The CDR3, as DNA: TGTGCCAGCAGCGCCCAAGAGGACGAAAAACTGTTTTTT. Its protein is CASSAQEDEKLFF.

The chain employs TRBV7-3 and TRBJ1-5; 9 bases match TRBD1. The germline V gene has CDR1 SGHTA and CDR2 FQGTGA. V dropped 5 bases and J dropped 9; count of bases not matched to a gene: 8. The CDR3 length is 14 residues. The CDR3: CASSPTGGRGPQHF. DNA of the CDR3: TGTGCCAGCAGCCCCACAGGGGGCAGAGGGCCCCAGCATTTT.